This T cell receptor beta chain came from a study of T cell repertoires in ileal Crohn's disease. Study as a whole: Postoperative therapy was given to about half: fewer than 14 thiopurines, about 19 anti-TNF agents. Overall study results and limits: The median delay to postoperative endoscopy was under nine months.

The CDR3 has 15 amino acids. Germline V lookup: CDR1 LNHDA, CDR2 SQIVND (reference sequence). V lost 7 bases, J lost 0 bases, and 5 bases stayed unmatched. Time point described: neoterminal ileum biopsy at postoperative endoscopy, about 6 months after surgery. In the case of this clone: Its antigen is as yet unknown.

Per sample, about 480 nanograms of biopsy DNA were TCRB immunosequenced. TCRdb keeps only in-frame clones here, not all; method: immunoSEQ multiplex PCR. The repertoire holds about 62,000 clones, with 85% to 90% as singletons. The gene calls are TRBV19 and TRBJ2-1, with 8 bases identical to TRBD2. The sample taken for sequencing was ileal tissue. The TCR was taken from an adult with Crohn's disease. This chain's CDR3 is CASTGGTSSYNEQFF. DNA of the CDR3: TGTGCCAGTACTGGGGGGACTAGCTCCTACAATGAGCAGTTCTTC.